A single sample gave rise to the 10 T cell receptor beta chains below, sequenced in a study of blood T cell repertoires in COVID-19. Measured with immunoSEQ multiplex PCR; TCRdb has only the in-frame clones, and not every one. In the table there are around 250,000 clones, 65% to 90% of which are singletons. Sequencing was carried out using peripheral blood. Receptor source: a man aged 45-65 years with active or convalescent COVID-19.

CDR3 nucleotide sequence: TGTGCCAGCAGCCCTAGACAGTCCTATGGCTACACCTTC. Its translation: CASSPRQSYGYTF. The chain uses TRBV9 and TRBJ1-2; D might be TRBD1 (5 bases). Germline V lookup: CDR1 SGDLS, CDR2 YYNGEE. Trimming cost V 4 bases and J 4 bases, with 11 bases left between them. This CDR3 spans 13 amino acids.

This clone was seen a handful of times. The V gene is TRBV28, the J gene TRBJ1-5; TRBD1 matches at 7 bases. The CDR3 consists of 16 residues. With 5 bases clipped from V and 4 bases from J, the junction kept 11 bases outside the gene matches. The germline gives CDR1 MDHEN, CDR2 SYDVKM. DNA for the CDR3: TGTGCCAGCAGTCCGGGAAGGGGGCAATGGAATCAGCCCCAGCATTTT. It encodes CASSPGRGQWNQPQHF. The complete variable domain, with remaining parts taken from reference TRBV28 and TRBJ1-5, reads DVKVTQSSRYLVKRTGEKVFLECVQDMDHENMFWYRQDPGLGLRLIYFSYDVKMKEKGDIPEGYSVSREKKERFSLILESASTNQTSMYLCASSPGRGQWNQPQHFGDGTRLSIL.

The V call is TRBV9, the J call TRBJ2-3, with 7 bases that match TRBD1. CDR3 length equals 16 residues. Germline V lookup: CDR1 SGDLS, CDR2 YYNGEE. With 0 bases clipped from V and 0 bases from J, the junction kept 4 bases outside the gene matches. The CDR3 coding sequence is TGTGCCAGCAGCGTAGGTCGGGGACAGAGCACAGATACGCAGTATTTT. It specifies CASSVGRGQSTDTQYF.

The rearrangement links TRBV11-3 to TRBJ2-1; D gene unclear. The CDR3 has 13 residues. Germline CDR1 and CDR2: SGHNT and YENEEA. Trimming cost V 5 bases and J 2 bases, with 7 bases left between them. The CDR3 coding sequence is TGTGCCAGCAGCGTCGACACCTACAATGAGCAGTTCTTC. Residues: CASSVDTYNEQFF.

The genes are TRBV2 and TRBJ2-7; TRBD2 matches at 10 bases. Germline assignment: CDR1 SNHLY and CDR2 FYNNEI. The V and J ends lost 3 bases and 9 bases, in that order; junction bases with no gene match: 5. The length of the CDR3 is 13 residues. CDR3 nucleotide sequence: TGTGCCAGCAGTGACCCCCCTAGCGGGAGGCAGTACTTC. Encoded protein: CASSDPPSGRQYF.

The rearrangement links TRBV27 to TRBJ2-5; 11 nucleotides line up with TRBD1. Per germline, CDR1 MNHEY and CDR2 SMNVEV (reference sequence). The CDR3 runs 15 residues. V lost 7 bases and J lost 1; bases outside the gene matches: 5. Here the CDR3 reads CASTWTGGLQETQYF. CDR3 coding DNA: TGTGCCAGCACCTGGACAGGGGGCCTCCAAGAGACCCAGTACTTC.

This sequence joins TRBV6-2 or TRBV6-3 and TRBJ2-3; D might be TRBD2 (5 bases). Trimming took 4 bases from V and 2 from J, leaving 10 bases between them. The CDR3 has 14 residues. The germline gives CDR1 MNHEY, CDR2 SVGEGT. In nucleotides, the CDR3 is TGTGCCAGCAGTTGGTCGGGATACACAGATACGCAGTATTTT. It codes for CASSWSGYTDTQYF.

The chain links TRBV29-1 to TRBJ2-7, with 10 bases that match TRBD2. This CDR3 has 14 residues. Germline lookup yields CDR1 SQVTM and CDR2 ANQGSEA. After removal of 1 base from V and 1 base from J, the junction contained 1 base not matched to a gene. The CDR3: CSVEGLAGSYEQYF. CDR3 in DNA: TGCAGCGTTGAAGGACTAGCGGGTTCCTACGAGCAGTACTTC.

The chain recombines TRBV19 with TRBJ2-3; TRBD2 agrees at 12 bases. V lost 6 bases and J lost 3; bases outside the gene matches: 1. Germline CDR1 reads LNHDA; CDR2 reads SQIVND (reference sequence). The CDR3 runs 14 residues. The CDR3 here is CASRTSGSTDTQYF. The CDR3 nucleotides are TGTGCCAGTAGGACTAGCGGGAGTACAGATACGCAGTATTTT.

This chain links TRBV5-1 with TRBJ2-3, with TRBD1 matching over 10 bases. The CDR3 spans 15 residues. V shed 5 bases and J 3 bases; nucleotides not matched to a gene: 6. The germline V gene encodes CDR1 SGHRS and CDR2 YFSETQ. CDR3 bases: TGCGCCAGCAGTTACCGGGACAGGGGTACAGATACGCAGTATTTT. It codes for CASSYRDRGTDTQYF.